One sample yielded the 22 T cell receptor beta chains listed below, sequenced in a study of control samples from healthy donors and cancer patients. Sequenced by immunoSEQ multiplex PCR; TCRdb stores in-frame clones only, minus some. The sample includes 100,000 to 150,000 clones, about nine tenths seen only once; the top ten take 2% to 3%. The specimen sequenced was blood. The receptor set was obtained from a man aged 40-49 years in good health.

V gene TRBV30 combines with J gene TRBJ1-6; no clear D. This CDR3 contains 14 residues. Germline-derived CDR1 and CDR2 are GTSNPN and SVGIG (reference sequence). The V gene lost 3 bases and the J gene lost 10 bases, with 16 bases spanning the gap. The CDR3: CAWSPGGSRSPLHF. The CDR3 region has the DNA TGTGCCTGGAGCCCAGGTGGGTCCAGGTCACCCCTCCACTTT.

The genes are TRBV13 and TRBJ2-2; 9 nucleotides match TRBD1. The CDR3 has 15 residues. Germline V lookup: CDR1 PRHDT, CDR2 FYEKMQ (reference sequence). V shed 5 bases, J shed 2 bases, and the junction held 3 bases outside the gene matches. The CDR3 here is CASSRDRANTGELFF. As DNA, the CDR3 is TGTGCCAGCAGCCGGGACAGGGCCAACACCGGGGAGCTGTTTTTT.

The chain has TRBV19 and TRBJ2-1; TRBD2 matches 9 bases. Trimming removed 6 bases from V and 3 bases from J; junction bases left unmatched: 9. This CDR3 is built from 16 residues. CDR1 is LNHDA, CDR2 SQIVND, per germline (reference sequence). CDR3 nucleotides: TGTGCCAGTAGACCCAGCGGGGGGCTAGGCTACAATGAGCAGTTCTTC. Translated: CASRPSGGLGYNEQFF.

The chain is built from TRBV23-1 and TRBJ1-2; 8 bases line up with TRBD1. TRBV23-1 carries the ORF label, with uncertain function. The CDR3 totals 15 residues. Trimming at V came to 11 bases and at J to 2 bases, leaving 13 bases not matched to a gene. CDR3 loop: CAHRGFELGNYGYTF. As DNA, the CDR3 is TGCGCCCACAGGGGGTTCGAGCTTGGAAACTATGGCTACACCTTC.

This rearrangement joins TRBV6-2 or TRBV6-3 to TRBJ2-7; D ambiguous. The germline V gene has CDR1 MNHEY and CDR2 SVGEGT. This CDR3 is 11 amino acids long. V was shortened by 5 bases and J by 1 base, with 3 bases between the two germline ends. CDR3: CASSGSYEQYF. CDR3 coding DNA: TGTGCCAGCAGTGGATCCTACGAGCAGTACTTC.

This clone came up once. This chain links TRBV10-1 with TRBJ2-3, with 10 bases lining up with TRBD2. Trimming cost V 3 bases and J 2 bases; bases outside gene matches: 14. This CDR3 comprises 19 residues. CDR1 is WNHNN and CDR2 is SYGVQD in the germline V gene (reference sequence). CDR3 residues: CASSDLRSGLAADTDTQYF. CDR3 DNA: TGCGCCAGCAGTGATCTGAGGAGTGGACTAGCGGCGGACACAGATACGCAGTATTTT.

The CDR3 reads CAWSVRQTDTQYF. As DNA, the CDR3 is TGTGCCTGGAGTGTACGACAGACAGATACGCAGTATTTT. This rearrangement joins TRBV30 to TRBJ2-3; the D gene is possibly TRBD1 (5 bases). V gave up 0 bases and J gave up 3 bases, with 7 bases separating them. The length of the CDR3 is 13 residues. Looked up from germline, CDR1 is GTSNPN and CDR2 is SVGIG (reference sequence).

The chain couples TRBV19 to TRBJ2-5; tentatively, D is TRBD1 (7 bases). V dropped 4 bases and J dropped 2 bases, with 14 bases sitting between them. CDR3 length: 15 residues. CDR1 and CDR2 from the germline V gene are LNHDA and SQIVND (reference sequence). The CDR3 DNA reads TGTGCCAGTAGTACCTTCAGGGGGGAACAAGAGACCCAGTACTTC. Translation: CASSTFRGEQETQYF. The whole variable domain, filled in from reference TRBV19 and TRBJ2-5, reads DGGITQSPKYLFRKEGQNVTLSCEQNLNHDAMYWYRQDPGQGLRLIYYSQIVNDFQKGDIAEGYSVSREKKESFPLTVTSAQKNPTAFYLCASSTFRGEQETQYFGPGTRLLVL.

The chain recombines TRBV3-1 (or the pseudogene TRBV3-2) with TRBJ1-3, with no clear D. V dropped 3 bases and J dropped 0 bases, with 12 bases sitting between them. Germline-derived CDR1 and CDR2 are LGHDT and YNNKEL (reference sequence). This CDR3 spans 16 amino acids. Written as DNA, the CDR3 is TGTGCCAGCAGCCATTCACACCCTTCCTCTGGAAACACCATATATTTT. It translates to CASSHSHPSSGNTIYF.

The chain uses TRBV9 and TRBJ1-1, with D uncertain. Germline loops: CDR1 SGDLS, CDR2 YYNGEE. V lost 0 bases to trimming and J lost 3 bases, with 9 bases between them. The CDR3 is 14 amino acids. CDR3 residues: CASSVGSRDTEAFF. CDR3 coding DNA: TGTGCCAGCAGCGTAGGTTCGAGGGACACTGAAGCTTTCTTT.

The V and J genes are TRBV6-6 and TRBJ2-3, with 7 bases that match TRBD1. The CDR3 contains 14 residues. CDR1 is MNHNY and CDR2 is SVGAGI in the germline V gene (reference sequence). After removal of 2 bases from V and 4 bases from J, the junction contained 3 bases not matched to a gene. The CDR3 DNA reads TGTGCCAGCAGTTACACAAGGGGGCCAGATACGCAGTATTTT. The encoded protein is CASSYTRGPDTQYF.

In DNA form, the CDR3 reads TGTGCCAGCAGCTTTTCTACCCCCGTGCCAGGGGACAAACTCTATGGCTACACCTTC. It specifies CASSFSTPVPGDKLYGYTF. V gene TRBV7-9 combines with J gene TRBJ1-2; D may be TRBD1 (6 bases). Between the trimmed V and J ends, which lost 3 bases and 4 bases, there was a span of 27 bases. The CDR3 totals 19 residues. Germline CDR1 reads SEHNR; CDR2 reads FQNEAQ (reference sequence).

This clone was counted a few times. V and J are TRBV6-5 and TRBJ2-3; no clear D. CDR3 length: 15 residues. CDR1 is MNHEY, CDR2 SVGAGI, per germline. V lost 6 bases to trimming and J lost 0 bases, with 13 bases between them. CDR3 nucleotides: TGTGCCAGCAGACGGACGGTTACTAGCACAGATACGCAGTATTTT. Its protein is CASRRTVTSTDTQYF.

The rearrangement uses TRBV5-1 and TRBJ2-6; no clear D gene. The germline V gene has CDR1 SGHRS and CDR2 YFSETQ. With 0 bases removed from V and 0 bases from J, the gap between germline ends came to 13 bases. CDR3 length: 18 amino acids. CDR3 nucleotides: TGCGCCAGCAGCTTGGGTCGCCCTCTTATCTCTGGGGCCAACGTCCTGACTTTC. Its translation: CASSLGRPLISGANVLTF.

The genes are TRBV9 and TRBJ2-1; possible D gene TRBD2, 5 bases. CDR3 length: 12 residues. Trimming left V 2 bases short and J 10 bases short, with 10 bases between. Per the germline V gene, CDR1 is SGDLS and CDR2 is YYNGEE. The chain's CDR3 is CASSVSGTEQFF. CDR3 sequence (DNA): TGTGCCAGCAGCGTCTCGGGAACCGAGCAGTTCTTC.

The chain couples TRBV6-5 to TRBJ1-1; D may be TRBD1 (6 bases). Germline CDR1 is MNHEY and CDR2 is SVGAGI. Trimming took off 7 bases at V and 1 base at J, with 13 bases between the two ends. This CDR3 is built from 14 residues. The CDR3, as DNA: TGTGCCAGCACCGAAGGGGGTAAGAACACTGAAGCTTTCTTT. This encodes CASTEGGKNTEAFF.

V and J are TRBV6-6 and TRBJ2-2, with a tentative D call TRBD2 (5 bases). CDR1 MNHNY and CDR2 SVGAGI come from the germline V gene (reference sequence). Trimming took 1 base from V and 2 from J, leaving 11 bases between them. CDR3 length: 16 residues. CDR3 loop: CASSYFPGINTGELFF. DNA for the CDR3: TGTGCCAGCAGTTACTTTCCGGGGATAAACACCGGGGAGCTGTTTTTT.

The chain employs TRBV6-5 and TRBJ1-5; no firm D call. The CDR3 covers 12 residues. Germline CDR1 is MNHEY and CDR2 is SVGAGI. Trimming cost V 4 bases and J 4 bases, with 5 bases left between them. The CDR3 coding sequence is TGTGCCAGCAGTTCCGCGAATCAGCCCCAGCATTTT. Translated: CASSSANQPQHF.

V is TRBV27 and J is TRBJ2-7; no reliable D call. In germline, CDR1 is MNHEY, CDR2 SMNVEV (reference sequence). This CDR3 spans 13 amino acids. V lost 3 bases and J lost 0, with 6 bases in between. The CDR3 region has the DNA TGTGCCAGCAGTTTGGGTGGCTCCTACGAGCAGTACTTC. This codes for CASSLGGSYEQYF.

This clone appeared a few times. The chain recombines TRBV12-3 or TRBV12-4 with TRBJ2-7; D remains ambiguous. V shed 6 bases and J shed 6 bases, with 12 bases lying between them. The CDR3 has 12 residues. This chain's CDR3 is CASRLNNLEQYF. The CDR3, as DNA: TGTGCCAGCAGGCTGAATAATCTCGAGCAGTACTTC.

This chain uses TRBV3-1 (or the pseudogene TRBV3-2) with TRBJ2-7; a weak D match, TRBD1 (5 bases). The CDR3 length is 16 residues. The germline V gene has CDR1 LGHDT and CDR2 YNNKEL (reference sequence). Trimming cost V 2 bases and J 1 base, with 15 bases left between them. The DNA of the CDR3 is TGTGCCAGCAGCCAATTCACCCGTGACAGTTCCTACGAGCAGTACTTC. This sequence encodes CASSQFTRDSSYEQYF.

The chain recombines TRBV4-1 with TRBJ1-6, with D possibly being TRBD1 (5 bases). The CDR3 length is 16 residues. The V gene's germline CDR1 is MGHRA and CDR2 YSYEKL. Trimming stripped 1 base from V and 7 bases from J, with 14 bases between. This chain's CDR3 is CASSQGWQGGNSPLHF. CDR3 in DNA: TGCGCCAGCAGCCAAGGATGGCAGGGAGGAAATTCACCCCTCCACTTT.